The 5 T cell receptor beta chains below all came from one sample that was sequenced in a study of blood T cell repertoires in COVID-19. Profiled with immunoSEQ multiplex PCR; TCRdb holds only in-frame clones, not every one. Of roughly 180,000 clones in the sample, approximately 85% were seen once. Specimen: peripheral blood. The receptor source for this set is a woman aged 55-69 years with acute or convalescent COVID-19.

The V gene is TRBV3-1 (or the pseudogene TRBV3-2), the J gene TRBJ1-3; possibly TRBD1 for D (6 bases). The germline V and J ends were trimmed by 5 bases and 1 base, with 12 bases remaining between them. Germline CDR1 reads LGHDT; CDR2 reads YNNKEL (reference sequence). This CDR3 has 15 amino acids. The CDR3 reads CASSAQGISGNTIYF. CDR3 DNA sequence: TGTGCCAGCAGCGCACAGGGAATATCTGGAAACACCATATATTTT.

The V gene is TRBV9, the J gene TRBJ2-1; 11 positions match TRBD2. Germline CDR1 reads SGDLS; CDR2 reads YYNGEE. The CDR3 contains 14 residues. J gave up 7 bases and V 5 bases, and 5 bases lay outside the gene matches. As DNA, the CDR3 is TGTGCCAGCAGTATTTTAGCGGGAGGGAATGAGCAGTTCTTC. Protein sequence: CASSILAGGNEQFF.

This clone was counted only a few times. The V and J genes are TRBV30 and TRBJ1-1, with D uncertain. CDR3 length equals 13 residues. Trimming stripped 0 bases from V and 0 bases from J, with 5 bases between. The germline V gene encodes CDR1 GTSNPN and CDR2 SVGIG (reference sequence). This CDR3 reads CAWSVRVNTEAFF. The CDR3 DNA is TGTGCCTGGAGTGTACGAGTGAACACTGAAGCTTTCTTT.

The chain is built from TRBV5-1 and TRBJ1-6, with D possibly TRBD1 on 5 matching bases. Per the germline V gene, CDR1 is SGHRS and CDR2 is YFSETQ. The V gene lost 0 bases and the J gene lost 7 bases, with 11 bases spanning the gap. The CDR3 is 15 residues long. As DNA, the CDR3 is TGCGCCAGCAGCTTGGGGGGGACTGACAATTCACCCCTCCACTTT. Translated, it gives CASSLGGTDNSPLHF.

The V call is TRBV7-3, the J call TRBJ2-5; tentatively, D is TRBD2 (6 bases). Trimming took off 5 bases at V and 2 bases at J, with 18 bases between the two ends. Germline CDR1 reads SGHTA; CDR2 reads FQGTGA. The CDR3 loop spans 16 amino acids. CDR3 in amino acids: CASSPSVGRQQETQYF. DNA for the CDR3: TGTGCCAGCAGCCCATCGGTCGGGAGACAACAAGAGACCCAGTACTTC. Filled out from reference TRBV7-3 and TRBJ2-5, the complete variable domain reads GAGVSQTPSNKVTEKGKYVELRCDPISGHTALYWYRQSLGQGPEFLIYFQGTGAADDSGLPNDRFFAVRPEGSVSTLKIQRTERGDSAVYLCASSPSVGRQQETQYFGPGTRLLVL.